These 25 T cell receptor beta chains came from one sample sequenced in a study of T cell changes during pregnancy in multiple sclerosis. The repertoire was sequenced with immunoSEQ multiplex PCR; TCRdb's copy has only in-frame clones and lacks some. The sample has 20,000 to 25,000 clones, 75% to 90% seen once. Material: CD8+ T cells from peripheral blood mononuclear cells, obtained in the first trimester of pregnancy. The receptors come from a female donor in good health, enrolled as a control in a pregnancy study.

This chain uses TRBV7-9 with TRBJ1-3; no clear D. Germline loops: CDR1 SEHNR, CDR2 FQNEAQ (reference sequence). The CDR3 is 15 amino acids. Trimming stripped 5 bases from V and 0 bases from J, with 11 bases between. Written as DNA, the CDR3 is TGTGCCAGCAGCCCAGTGGGGAGCTCTGGAAACACCATATATTTT. Translation gives CASSPVGSSGNTIYF.

This rearrangement joins TRBV7-9 to TRBJ2-3; 9 nucleotides agree with TRBD2. This CDR3 contains 15 residues. The ends lost 5 bases at V and 3 bases at J; junction bases unmatched: 6. Germline CDR1 and CDR2: SEHNR and FQNEAQ (reference sequence). The CDR3 here is CASSASGGPTDTQYF. The CDR3 DNA reads TGTGCCAGCAGCGCCAGCGGGGGGCCTACAGATACGCAGTATTTT.

This clone was found many times. The V gene is TRBV2, the J gene TRBJ1-6; TRBD1 matches at 8 bases. Germline V gene lookup returns CDR1 SNHLY and CDR2 FYNNEI. The junction had 6 bases not matched to a gene; V was cut back by 8 bases and J by 6 bases. The CDR3 is 14 residues long. CDR3 in DNA: TGTGCCAGCGTCAGGGGGCAGGGTAATTCACCCCTCCACTTT. This gives the protein CASVRGQGNSPLHF.

The chain employs TRBV13 and TRBJ2-3, with 14 positions matching TRBD2. Germline-derived CDR1 and CDR2 are PRHDT and FYEKMQ (reference sequence). V lost 5 bases and J lost 6; bases outside the gene matches: 13. This CDR3 spans 18 amino acids. The CDR3 nucleotides read TGTGCCAGCAGCCCGGGACTAGCGGGGGCCTCAAGCTGGGATACGCAGTATTTT. This translates into CASSPGLAGASSWDTQYF.

Only a few counts were recorded for this clone. The J gene is TRBJ2-7, the V gene TRBV11-2; D is perhaps TRBD1 (6 bases). The CDR3 totals 16 residues. CDR1 SGHAT and CDR2 FQNNGV come from the germline V gene. The V and J ends lost 1 base and 10 bases respectively, with 23 bases between them. As DNA, the CDR3 is TGTGCCAGCAGCTTAGCCCGAATGGTCACAGGGTTCTCTCAGTACTTC. Amino acid sequence: CASSLARMVTGFSQYF.

This chain uses TRBV4-2 with TRBJ2-7; D unclear. The V end was cut by 0 bases, the J end by 0 bases, with 6 bases between. The CDR3 totals 14 residues. Germline V lookup: CDR1 LGHNA, CDR2 YNFKEQ. The CDR3 bases are TGTGCCAGCAGCCAAGATTTGAGCTCCTACGAGCAGTACTTC. Protein: CASSQDLSSYEQYF.

The rearrangement joins TRBV28 to TRBJ2-1, with D possibly being TRBD1 (6 bases). V shed 5 bases and J shed 7 bases, with 18 bases lying between them. Looked up from germline, CDR1 is MDHEN and CDR2 is SYDVKM. CDR3 length: 15 residues. The CDR3 sequence is CASSPGDGEMNEQFF. DNA for the CDR3: TGTGCCAGCAGTCCAGGGGACGGGGAAATGAATGAGCAGTTCTTC.

The chain uses TRBV4-3 and TRBJ2-1, with 12 bases identical to TRBD2. Germline CDR1 reads LGHNA; CDR2 reads YSLEER. This CDR3 has 17 residues. V shed 3 bases, J shed 8 bases, and the junction held 11 bases outside the gene matches. CDR3 loop: CASSHVGLAGGIDEQFF. In nucleotides, the CDR3 is TGCGCCAGCAGCCACGTGGGGCTAGCGGGGGGGATAGATGAGCAGTTCTTC.

The chain links TRBV19 to TRBJ1-3; no firm D call. Trimming took off 5 bases at V and 4 bases at J, with 9 bases between the two ends. The CDR3 has 13 residues. Per germline, CDR1 LNHDA and CDR2 SQIVND (reference sequence). The CDR3 is CASSPKSGNTIYF. Here the CDR3 DNA reads TGTGCCAGTAGTCCTAAATCCGGAAACACCATATATTTT.

The rearrangement joins TRBV7-3 to TRBJ2-3; D uncertain. Germline CDR1 is SGHTA and CDR2 is FQGTGA. With 5 bases removed from V and 6 bases from J, the gap between germline ends came to 15 bases. There are 14 residues in the CDR3. CDR3 bases: TGTGCCAGCAGCCCCGCCATCGGTTCCGATACGCAGTATTTT. This gives the protein CASSPAIGSDTQYF.

This rearrangement joins TRBV9 to TRBJ2-1; TRBD1 matches 7 bases. Per germline, CDR1 SGDLS and CDR2 YYNGEE. This CDR3 is 14 amino acids long. V lost 0 bases to trimming and J lost 5 bases; unmatched junction nucleotides: 2. CDR3 residues: CASSVEGTDNEQFF. CDR3 nucleotide sequence: TGTGCCAGCAGCGTAGAGGGGACAGACAATGAGCAGTTCTTC.

The chain is built from TRBV4-3 and TRBJ1-6; D is ambiguous. The V gene's germline CDR1 is LGHNA and CDR2 YSLEER. CDR3 length equals 18 residues. V was shortened by 0 bases and J by 7 bases, with 19 bases between the two germline ends. CDR3 protein: CASSQDRAGRTPNSPLHF. The DNA for the CDR3 is TGCGCCAGCAGCCAAGATCGGGCTGGGAGAACCCCGAATTCACCCCTCCACTTT.

The CDR3 region is CASSLAFATLDQKNIQYF. The CDR3 DNA follows: TGTGCCAGCAGCTTAGCTTTTGCGACACTGGATCAGAAAAACATTCAGTACTTC. The chain couples TRBV7-9 to TRBJ2-4; D call uncertain. Germline V gene lookup returns CDR1 SEHNR and CDR2 FQNEAQ (reference sequence). V lost 0 bases and J lost 4, with 19 bases in between. The CDR3 length is 18 residues.

J is TRBJ1-2 and V is TRBV19; TRBD1 might be the D (6 bases). From germline, CDR1 is LNHDA and CDR2 SQIVND (reference sequence). V was shortened by 5 bases and J by 7 bases, with 17 bases between the two germline ends. This CDR3 region has 14 residues. CDR3 loop: CASSAGQKQTGYTF. The CDR3 region has the DNA TGTGCCAGTAGTGCCGGACAGAAACAGACTGGCTACACCTTC. Based on the CDR3 plus reference TRBV19 and TRBJ1-2, the full variable domain is DGGITQSPKYLFRKEGQNVTLSCEQNLNHDAMYWYRQDPGQGLRLIYYSQIVNDFQKGDIAEGYSVSREKKESFPLTVTSAQKNPTAFYLCASSAGQKQTGYTFGSGTRLTVV.

This chain links TRBV6-1 with TRBJ1-5; 7 nucleotides match TRBD1. CDR1 MNHNS and CDR2 SASEGT come from the germline V gene. The CDR3 has 14 amino acids. V trimming: 8 bases; J trimming: 0 bases; junction bases outside the gene matches: 4. In DNA form, the CDR3 reads TGTGCCAGCTGGGGGACAGCTAGCAATCAGCCCCAGCATTTT. Translated: CASWGTASNQPQHF.

This clone is medium-sized within its sample. The chain employs TRBV2 and TRBJ1-2, with 7 bases identical to TRBD1. Trimming cost V 6 bases and J 6 bases; bases outside gene matches: 13. The CDR3 runs 15 residues. Germline CDR1 and CDR2: SNHLY and FYNNEI. In nucleotides, the CDR3 is TGTGCCAGCAGGGACTTCCCGGGACAGAGAAATGGCTACACCTTC. Translation: CASRDFPGQRNGYTF.

This chain links TRBV29-1 with TRBJ1-3, with a possible D match to TRBD1 (6 bases). Trimming pared 7 bases from V and 0 bases from J, leaving 19 bases between. From germline, CDR1 is SQVTM and CDR2 ANQGSEA. The CDR3 is 16 residues long. Here the CDR3 reads CSARAQGSPSGNTIYF. The CDR3 DNA reads TGCAGCGCCAGAGCACAGGGAAGTCCCTCTGGAAACACCATATATTTT. The whole variable domain, filled in from reference TRBV29-1 and TRBJ1-3, reads SAVISQKPSRDICQRGTSLTIQCQVDSQVTMMFWYRQQPGQSLTLIATANQGSEATYESGFVIDKFPISRPNLTFSTLTVSNMSPEDSSIYLCSARAQGSPSGNTIYFGEGSWLTVV.

CDR3 amino acids: CASSFKQGSTGELFF. The CDR3 bases are TGTGCCAGCAGCTTTAAACAGGGTTCCACCGGGGAGCTGTTTTTT. The J gene is TRBJ2-2, the V gene TRBV7-8; a possible D gene is TRBD1 (6 bases). The V gene's germline CDR1 is SGHVS and CDR2 FQNEAQ. V was cut by 3 bases and J by 4 bases, with 12 bases left in between. The length of the CDR3 is 15 residues.

V gene TRBV18 combines with J gene TRBJ2-4; no clear D gene. Trimming shortened V by 2 bases and J by 6 bases, and 11 bases separated the two germline ends. Germline V gives CDR1 KGHSH, CDR2 LQKENI. The CDR3 extends over 14 amino acids. CDR3 amino acids: CASSPTNSGNIQYF. For the CDR3, the DNA is TGTGCCAGCTCACCAACAAATTCGGGAAACATTCAGTACTTC.

This chain links TRBV4-1 with TRBJ2-1, with 7 bases identical to TRBD2. Germline V CDR1 and CDR2: MGHRA, YSYEKL. V was clipped by 4 bases and J by 3 bases; unmatched bases: 3. CDR3 length: 14 residues. The CDR3 loop reads CASSRTSVYNEQFF. The CDR3 DNA reads TGCGCCAGCAGCCGTACTAGCGTCTACAATGAGCAGTTCTTC.

The gene calls are TRBV7-9 and TRBJ2-5; TRBD1 is a possible D gene (5 bases). V dropped 3 bases and J dropped 1 base, with 12 bases sitting between them. From germline, CDR1 is SEHNR and CDR2 FQNEAQ (reference sequence). CDR3 length: 15 residues. Here the CDR3 reads CASSFSGQAQETQYF. CDR3 coding DNA: TGTGCCAGCAGCTTTTCCGGACAAGCCCAAGAGACCCAGTACTTC.

CDR3 in DNA: TGTGCCAGCAGCGGAAGACAGGGGGCCGGAGGCTACACCTTC. As protein: CASSGRQGAGGYTF. The rearrangement joins TRBV9 to TRBJ1-2, with 10 bases identical to TRBD1. With V trimmed by 3 bases and J by 8 bases, 7 bases remained unmatched. CDR3 size: 14 residues. Germline lookup yields CDR1 SGDLS and CDR2 YYNGEE.

This clone was picked up one time. This chain uses TRBV6-1 with TRBJ2-5, with D possibly being TRBD1 (6 bases). Germline V gene data show CDR1 as MNHNS and CDR2 as SASEGT. The CDR3 has 14 amino acids. The V end was cut by 8 bases, the J end by 0 bases, with 13 bases between. Written as DNA, the CDR3 is TGTGCCAGCTGCCCTTGGACAGACCAAGAGACCCAGTACTTC. Amino acids: CASCPWTDQETQYF.

The chain combines TRBV7-8 with TRBJ2-3; TRBD2 matches at 7 bases. V lost 3 bases to trimming and J lost 4 bases; unmatched junction nucleotides: 7. The CDR3 length is 15 residues. Germline V gene data show CDR1 as SGHVS and CDR2 as FQNEAQ. CDR3 sequence (DNA): TGTGCCAGCAGCTTGCGGGCGGGGGTGGCAGATACGCAGTATTTT. Amino acid sequence: CASSLRAGVADTQYF.

In its sample, this clone was seen once. This chain uses TRBV5-6 with TRBJ2-7, with D maybe TRBD1 (5 bases). The germline V gene has CDR1 SGHDT and CDR2 YYEEEE. V lost 6 bases, J lost 6 bases, and 16 bases lay in between. The CDR3 sequence is 13 residues long. For the CDR3, the DNA is TGTGCCAGCACCATTGGCCAGGGATTCGAGCAGTACTTC. Protein: CASTIGQGFEQYF.